This TCR beta chain is from a study of T cell responses to AZD1222 COVID-19 vaccine. The CDR3 covers 16 residues. Trimming cost V 3 bases and J 7 bases; bases outside gene matches: 9. CDR1 and CDR2 (germline): MNHNS, SASEGT. Libraries were prepared by immunoSEQ multiplex PCR; TCRdb keeps only in-frame clonotypes and omits some of them. The profile shows 110,000 or so clones, over 75% of them singletons. This specimen consisted of peripheral blood, obtained on day 0 of MenACWY control vaccination. This sequence was found in an adult in good health. The chain couples TRBV6-1 to TRBJ2-1; 10 nucleotides line up with TRBD2. CDR3 coding DNA: TGTGCCAGCAGTGAGGGAAGCCTAGCGGGAGTAAATGAGCAGTTCTTC. Translating it yields CASSEGSLAGVNEQFF.